This T cell receptor (beta chain) derives from a study of T cells after yellow fever vaccination. The V end lost 7 bases, the J end lost 0 bases, and 19 bases lay between the germline ends. Germline CDR1 is DFQATT and CDR2 is SNEGSKA (reference sequence). The CDR3 consists of 16 residues. TCRdb redid the calling of the 5' RACE reads with MiXCR, one entry per CDR3 protein. Among 550,000 to 750,000 distinct CDR3 sequences listed, roughly 14% were seen once. The gene calls are TRBV20-1 and TRBJ2-1; no firm D call. Sequenced here: PBMCs, sampled on the day of the yellow fever booster vaccination. This TCR was recovered from a man aged 25-45 years who received the YFV17D yellow fever vaccine. The CDR3 loop is CSVRRSGSSSYNEQFF. The CDR3 DNA is TGCAGTGTGAGAAGGTCCGGGTCGAGCTCCTACAATGAGCAGTTCTTC.